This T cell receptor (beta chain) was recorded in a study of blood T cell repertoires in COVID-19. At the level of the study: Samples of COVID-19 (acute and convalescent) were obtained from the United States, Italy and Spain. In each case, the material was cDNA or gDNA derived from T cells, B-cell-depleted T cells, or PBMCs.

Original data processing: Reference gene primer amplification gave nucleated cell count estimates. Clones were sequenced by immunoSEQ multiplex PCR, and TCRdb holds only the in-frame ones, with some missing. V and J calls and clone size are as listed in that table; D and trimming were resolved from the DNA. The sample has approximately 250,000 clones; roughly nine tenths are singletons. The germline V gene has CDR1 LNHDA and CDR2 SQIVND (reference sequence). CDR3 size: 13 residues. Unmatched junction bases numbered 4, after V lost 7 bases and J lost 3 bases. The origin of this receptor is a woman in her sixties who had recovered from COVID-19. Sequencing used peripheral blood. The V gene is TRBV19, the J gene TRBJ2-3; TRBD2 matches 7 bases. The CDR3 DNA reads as TGTGCCAGTATGGGGCGGGGGACAGATACGCAGTATTTT. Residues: CASMGRGTDTQYF.